This T cell receptor (beta chain) was recovered during a study of T cells in Graves' hyperthyroidism and ophthalmopathy. In germline, CDR1 is DFQATT, CDR2 SNEGSKA (reference sequence). With V trimmed by 6 bases and J by 2 bases, 4 bases remained unmatched. This CDR3 comprises 13 residues. Using RNA transcripts as the source, TCR beta CDR3 regions were amplified. HTBI primers were the set used in a first-round RT-PCR of the TCR CDR3. TCRdb reanalysed the multiplex PCR reads using MiXCR and keeps one entry per CDR3 protein. The table shows approximately 590,000 distinct CDR3 sequences, with about a sixth occurring only once.

The sample taken for sequencing was blood. This chain links TRBV20-1 with TRBJ2-4; TRBD1 agrees at 7 bases. This clonotype was obtained from a woman aged 25 to 39 with Graves' hyperthyroidism. CDR3 region: CSAQQGPKNIQYF. For the CDR3, the DNA is TGCAGTGCCCAACAGGGGCCCAAAAACATTCAGTACTTC.